Shown below are 5 T cell receptor beta chains from a single sample sequenced in a study of regulatory T cells in long-lasting Graves disease. Stated time point: persistent/refractory GD, antithyroid drugs over 5 years with positive TRAb. TCR sequences were obtained from RNA taken from PBMCs. Investigators prepared the TCR beta libraries by applying iRepertoire HTBI primers and Arm-PCR of CDR3 regions. TCRdb recomputed calls from the multiplex PCR reads with MiXCR, one row per CDR3 protein. The data show about 290,000 distinct CDR3 sequences, around 21% seen once. The sequencing used peripheral blood mononuclear cells (PBMCs), collected when the disease was refractory, from a patient treated with antithyroid drugs. These receptors all stem from a female donor with Graves disease.

The chain's CDR3 is CSAHSGRSGETQYF. For the CDR3, the DNA is TGCAGTGCGCATAGCGGGAGGTCCGGAGAGACCCAGTACTTC. The rearrangement joins TRBV20-1 to TRBJ2-5, with 10 bases identical to TRBD2. Per germline, CDR1 DFQATT and CDR2 SNEGSKA (reference sequence). V gave up 6 bases and J gave up 4 bases; unmatched junction bases: 8. The CDR3 consists of 14 residues.

V and J are TRBV7-9 and TRBJ2-2; D gene unclear. V shed 1 base and J shed 5 bases, with 17 bases lying between them. The CDR3 is 17 residues long. Germline CDR1 SEHNR, CDR2 FQNEAQ (reference sequence). The CDR3 protein is CASSLGLEATNTGELFF. The DNA for the CDR3 is TGTGCCAGCAGCTTAGGCCTCGAGGCTACTAATACCGGGGAGCTGTTTTTT.

V usage is TRBV19 and J usage is TRBJ1-4; TRBD1 agrees at 9 bases. The CDR3 has 16 residues. V lost 4 bases to trimming and J lost 5 bases; unmatched junction nucleotides: 8. Germline lookup yields CDR1 LNHDA and CDR2 SQIVND (reference sequence). The chain's CDR3 is CASSSALGQGNEKLFF. CDR3 nucleotides: TGTGCCAGTAGTAGCGCCTTGGGACAGGGAAATGAAAAACTGTTTTTT. The full variable domain, in which reference TRBV19 and TRBJ1-4 provide the parts outside the CDR3, is DGGITQSPKYLFRKEGQNVTLSCEQNLNHDAMYWYRQDPGQGLRLIYYSQIVNDFQKGDIAEGYSVSREKKESFPLTVTSAQKNPTAFYLCASSSALGQGNEKLFFGSGTQLSVL.

CDR3 protein: CASSRTGAWSNQPQHF. Written as DNA, the CDR3 is TGTGCCAGCAGTCGGACAGGGGCGTGGAGCAATCAGCCCCAGCATTTT. The chain is built from TRBV27 and TRBJ1-5; TRBD1 matches 9 bases. V trimming: 5 bases; J trimming: 1 base; junction bases outside the gene matches: 6. CDR1 is MNHEY and CDR2 is SMNVEV in the germline V gene (reference sequence). The CDR3 spans 16 residues.

This clonotype was counted only a few times. This chain links TRBV20-1 with TRBJ2-5, with D perhaps TRBD1 (6 bases). Trimming took 6 bases from V and 0 from J, leaving 8 bases between them. The CDR3 length is 12 residues. Germline loops: CDR1 DFQATT, CDR2 SNEGSKA (reference sequence). The CDR3 reads CSADRYQETQYF. The DNA of the CDR3 is TGCAGTGCCGACAGGTACCAAGAGACCCAGTACTTC.